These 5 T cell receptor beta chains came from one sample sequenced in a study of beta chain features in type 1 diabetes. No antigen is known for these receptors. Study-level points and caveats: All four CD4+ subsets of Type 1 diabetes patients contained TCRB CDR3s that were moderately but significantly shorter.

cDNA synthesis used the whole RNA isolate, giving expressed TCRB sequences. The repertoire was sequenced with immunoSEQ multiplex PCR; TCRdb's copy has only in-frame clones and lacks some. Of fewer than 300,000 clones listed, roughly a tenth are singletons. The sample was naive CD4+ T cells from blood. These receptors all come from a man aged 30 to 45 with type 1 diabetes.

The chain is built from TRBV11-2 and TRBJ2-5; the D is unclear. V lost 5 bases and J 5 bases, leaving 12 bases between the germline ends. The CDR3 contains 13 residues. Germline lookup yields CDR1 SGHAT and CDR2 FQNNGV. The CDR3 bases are TGTGCCAGCAGCGTGGTCCGGTTGGAGACCCAGTACTTC. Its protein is CASSVVRLETQYF.

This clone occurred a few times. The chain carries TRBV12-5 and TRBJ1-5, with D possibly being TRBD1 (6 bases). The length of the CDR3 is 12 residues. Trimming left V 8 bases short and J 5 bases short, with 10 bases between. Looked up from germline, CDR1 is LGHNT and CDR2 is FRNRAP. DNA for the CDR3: TGTGCTAGTCTCCCAGGGGATCAGCCCCAGCATTTT. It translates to CASLPGDQPQHF.

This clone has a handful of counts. CDR3 coding DNA: TGTGCCAGCAGTTACGACACGAACACCGGGGAGCTGTTTTTT. The encoded protein is CASSYDTNTGELFF. The V call is TRBV2, the J call TRBJ2-2; D gene unclear. The CDR3 spans 14 residues. Germline V gene sequence: CDR1 SNHLY, CDR2 FYNNEI. V shed 5 bases and J shed 0 bases, with 7 bases lying between them.

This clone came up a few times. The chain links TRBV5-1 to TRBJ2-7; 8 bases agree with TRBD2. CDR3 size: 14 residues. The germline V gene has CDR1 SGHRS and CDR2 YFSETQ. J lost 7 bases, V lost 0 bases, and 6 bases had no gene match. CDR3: CASSLAGSGGEQYF. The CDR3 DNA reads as TGCGCCAGCAGCTTGGCAGGGTCGGGGGGGGAGCAGTACTTC.

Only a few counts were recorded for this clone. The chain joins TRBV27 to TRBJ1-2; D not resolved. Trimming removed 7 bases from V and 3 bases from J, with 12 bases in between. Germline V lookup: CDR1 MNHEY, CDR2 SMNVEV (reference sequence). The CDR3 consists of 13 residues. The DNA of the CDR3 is TGTGCCAGCAAAGTACCGGGTGACTATGGCTACACCTTC. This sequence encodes CASKVPGDYGYTF.